This TCR beta chain was recorded in a study of cytomegalovirus exposure and HLA in healthy donors (dated by TCRdb to the late 2010s). Some background on the complete study: A later analysis indicated that the roughly 130 validation repertoires were generated on the platform also employed for the 666 repertoires of the first cohort. The study was designed to test whether signatures of past pathogen exposure could be identified by cataloging public T cell receptors. Besides the first cohort of 500 to 700 subjects, a separate validation cohort made up of some 110 different subjects was used. High-throughput TCR immunosequencing, statistical association of individual TCRs with disease status, and machine learning were combined to predict cytomegalovirus infection status. Overall results and qualifications from the work: The study gave a list of 150 to 200 TCR beta chains associated with cytomegalovirus. A later analysis found that TCRs clustered in the first cohort also tended to co-occur in the 100 to 150 validation repertoires, with 94% of cluster scores above 0. The classifier was reported to diagnose cytomegalovirus status with high specificity and sensitivity in both the original cohort and the validation cohort. In vitro tests confirmed that a few of the cytomegalovirus-associated TCR beta chains recognize cytomegalovirus antigens. It was suggested by the authors that the approach could potentially be generalized to other disease states and immunological phenotypes. While some public TCRs were present in many individuals, most TCR sequences turned up only very rarely across donors. A later analysis lacked HLA typing for the validation cohort, so it scored co-occurrence in that cohort across all 110 or so repertoires.

The protocol used for the library was the immunoSEQ multiplex PCR assay. The original methods were these. A statistical classification framework was built to diagnose cytomegalovirus status from the catalog of TCR beta chain sequences. This immuneACCESS table, as held by TCRdb, lists in-frame sequences with V and J called but not all clones. Of the missing ones, under half trace to an unresolved V gene in checked studies; the others have no known cause. From that table come the V and J calls and clone size; the DNA was used to work out D and trimming. Present in this sample are 300,000 to 400,000 clones, about nine tenths of which were seen just once. The ten largest account for roughly 0.75% of the sample. Donors formed part of the validation cohort, which comprised 120 subjects and was distinct from the first cohort of roughly 600 subjects. As for this clone: Its antigen specificity is not known. No clone much larger than this one lies a single base away; base qualities are absent.

The CDR3 sequence holds 14 residues, the cysteine and phenylalanine included. Only the CDR3 part of the read is kept: 42 bases, read in frame from the first base. CDR1 and CDR2 are drawn from the germline V gene: KGHSH, LQKENI. The germline V end is reduced by 3 bases and the J end by 6 bases; junction bases left unmatched: 7. The V and J genes are TRBV18 and TRBJ1-1, with 7 junctional bases fitting TRBD1. The clonotype was recovered from a woman aged 18-29 years in good health and CMV-seronegative. Sequencing was done on a sample of PBMCs. The DNA sequence is given as TGTGCCAGCTCACCTCAGGGCGGGACAGCTGAAGCTTTCTTT. Translation gives CASSPQGGTAEAFF.